The subject of this entry is one TCR beta chain. Its specificity is unknown. Unmatched junction bases numbered 8, after V lost 5 bases and J lost 4 bases. CDR3 length: 14 residues. Germline V gives CDR1 SGHAT, CDR2 FQNNGV. These data originate in a study of cytomegalovirus exposure and HLA in healthy donors. Study-wide findings and caveats: In the analysis, some V segments, TRBV6-2 and TRBV6-3 included, were excluded as indistinguishable.

PCR primers comprised 60 Vbeta and 13 Jbeta primers. TCRdb's table, derived via immunoSEQ multiplex PCR, lists solely in-frame clones and lacks some. This table has 130,000 or so clones, about 82% appearing once. The chain employs TRBV11-2 and TRBJ2-7; 7 bases fit TRBD1. The TCR comes from a female donor in good health and CMV-seropositive. Sequencing input: PBMCs. CDR3 coding DNA: TGTGCCAGCAGCGAAAAAATGACAGGGTACGAGCAGTACTTC. Translated: CASSEKMTGYEQYF. The variable domain in full, with the rest retrieved from reference TRBV11-2 and TRBJ2-7, is EAGVAQSPRYKIIEKRQSVAFWCNPISGHATLYWYQQILGQGPKLLIQFQNNGVVDDSQLPKDRFSAERLKGVDSTLKIQPAKLEDSAVYLCASSEKMTGYEQYFGPGTRLTVT.